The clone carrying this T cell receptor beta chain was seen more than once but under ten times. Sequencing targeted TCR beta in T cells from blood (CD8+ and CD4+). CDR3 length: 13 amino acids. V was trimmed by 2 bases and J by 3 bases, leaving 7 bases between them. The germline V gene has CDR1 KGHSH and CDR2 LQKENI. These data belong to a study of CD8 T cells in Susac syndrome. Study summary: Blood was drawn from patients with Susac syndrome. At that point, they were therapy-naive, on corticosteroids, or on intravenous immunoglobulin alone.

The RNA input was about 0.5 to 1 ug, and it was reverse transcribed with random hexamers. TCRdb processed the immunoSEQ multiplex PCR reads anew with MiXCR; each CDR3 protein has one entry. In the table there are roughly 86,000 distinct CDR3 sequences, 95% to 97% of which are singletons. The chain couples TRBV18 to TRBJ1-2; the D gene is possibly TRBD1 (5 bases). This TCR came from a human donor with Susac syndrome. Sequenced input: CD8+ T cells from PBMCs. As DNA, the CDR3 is TGTGCCAGCTCACCAGGGGGTGACTATGGCTACACCTTC. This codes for CASSPGGDYGYTF.